The 20 T cell receptor beta chains in this list originate from one sample, sequenced in a study of blood T cell repertoires in COVID-19. TCRdb's table, derived via immunoSEQ multiplex PCR, lists solely in-frame clones and lacks some. The sample yields some 83,000 clones, 65% to 85% seen once. The sample was peripheral blood. Receptors originate from a man in his sixties with active or convalescent COVID-19.

The V call is TRBV18, the J call TRBJ2-7; 9 bases are shared with TRBD1. Germline V gene sequence: CDR1 KGHSH, CDR2 LQKENI. The CDR3 extends over 14 amino acids. The J segment lost 3 bases and the V segment lost 5 bases, leaving 5 bases of the junction unmatched. CDR3 nucleotide sequence: TGTGCCAGCTCATGGACAGGGGACCTCTACGAGCAGTACTTC. Its translation is CASSWTGDLYEQYF.

V and J are TRBV19 and TRBJ2-2; D uncertain. The germline CDR1 and CDR2 sequences are LNHDA and SQIVND (reference sequence). The V end was cut by 9 bases, the J end by 1 base, with 18 bases between. The CDR3 sequence is 16 residues long. The CDR3 region has the DNA TGTGCCAGCCACCAAGGTGCGGATGTGAACACCGGGGAGCTGTTTTTT. It codes for CASHQGADVNTGELFF.

This chain joins TRBV6-2 or TRBV6-3 and TRBJ1-2; no firm D call. The V gene's germline CDR1 is MNHEY and CDR2 SVGEGT. This CDR3 comprises 16 residues. V lost 4 bases and J 2 bases, leaving 17 bases between the germline ends. The CDR3 protein is CASSFLPRHQNYGYTF. CDR3 coding DNA: TGTGCCAGCAGTTTCTTACCCCGACACCAAAACTATGGCTACACCTTC.

V and J are TRBV9 and TRBJ2-7; D gene unclear. This CDR3 has 12 residues. Trimming took 0 bases from V and 7 from J, leaving 8 bases between them. Germline CDR1 reads SGDLS; CDR2 reads YYNGEE. The DNA of the CDR3 is TGTGCCAGCAGCGTAGAAGGAGAAGAGCAGTACTTC. This translates into CASSVEGEEQYF. Filled out from reference TRBV9 and TRBJ2-7, the complete variable domain reads DSGVTQTPKHLITATGQRVTLRCSPRSGDLSVYWYQQSLDQGLQFLIQYYNGEERAKGNILERFSAQQFPDLHSELNLSSLELGDSALYFCASSVEGEEQYFGPGTRLTVT.

V and J are TRBV12-3 or TRBV12-4 and TRBJ1-2, with unresolved D. This CDR3 has 12 residues. V was pared by 6 bases and J by 5 bases, with 10 bases between. The CDR3 nucleotides read TGTGCCAGCAGCCTTTCCCTTTATGGCTACACCTTC. It codes for CASSLSLYGYTF.

The genes are TRBV14 and TRBJ2-7; a weak D match, TRBD2 (6 bases). V was shortened by 1 base and J by 2 bases, with 9 bases between the two germline ends. Looked up from germline, CDR1 is SGHDN and CDR2 is FVKESK. CDR3 length: 14 residues. CDR3 loop: CASSQVTGAYEQYF. DNA for the CDR3: TGTGCCAGCAGCCAAGTGACGGGGGCCTACGAGCAGTACTTC.

This clone was counted a few times. The chain uses TRBV27 and TRBJ2-7, with D uncertain. CDR1 and CDR2 from the germline V gene are MNHEY and SMNVEV (reference sequence). V was trimmed by 6 bases and J by 2 bases, leaving 11 bases between them. The CDR3 has 13 residues. The CDR3 sequence: CASRPAGTYEQYF. The CDR3 DNA reads TGTGCCAGCAGACCAGCAGGAACCTACGAGCAGTACTTC.

This chain links TRBV19 with TRBJ1-4; TRBD1 is a possible D gene (6 bases). The CDR3 is 14 amino acids. V was shortened by 6 bases and J by 3 bases, with 11 bases between the two germline ends. CDR1 and CDR2 (germline): LNHDA, SQIVND (reference sequence). Here the CDR3 DNA reads TGTGCCAGTAGAAAACAGGGCTCTAATGAAAAACTGTTTTTT. This sequence encodes CASRKQGSNEKLFF.

The chain's CDR3 is CASSLGGQEAFF. The CDR3 region has the DNA TGTGCCAGCAGCTTGGGGGGACAAGAAGCTTTCTTT. The gene calls are TRBV5-4 and TRBJ1-1; tentatively, D is TRBD1 (6 bases). The CDR3 length is 12 residues. The V gene lost 0 bases and the J gene lost 8 bases, with 8 bases spanning the gap. The V gene's germline CDR1 is SGHNT and CDR2 YYREEE (reference sequence). The full variable domain, with the rest looked up from reference TRBV5-4 and TRBJ1-1, is ETGVTQSPTHLIKTRGQQVTLRCSSQSGHNTVSWYQQALGQGPQFIFQYYREEENGRGNFPPRFSGLQFPNYSSELNVNALELDDSALYLCASSLGGQEAFFGQGTRLTVV.

The rearrangement links TRBV29-1 to TRBJ2-6, with a weak D call TRBD2 (5 bases). Germline V gene sequence: CDR1 SQVTM, CDR2 ANQGSEA. The CDR3 has 14 residues. V dropped 3 bases and J dropped 4 bases, with 10 bases sitting between them. CDR3 sequence reads: CSVDPGSGANVLTF. The CDR3 coding sequence is TGCAGCGTTGATCCGGGGTCCGGGGCCAACGTCCTGACTTTC. The entire variable domain, with the rest obtained from reference TRBV29-1 and TRBJ2-6, is as follows: SAVISQKPSRDICQRGTSLTIQCQVDSQVTMMFWYRQQPGQSLTLIATANQGSEATYESGFVIDKFPISRPNLTFSTLTVSNMSPEDSSIYLCSVDPGSGANVLTFGAGSRLTVL.

V gene TRBV19 combines with J gene TRBJ1-5; D possibly corresponds to TRBD1 (5 bases). The V and J ends lost 3 bases and 1 base respectively, with 13 bases between them. Looked up from germline, CDR1 is LNHDA and CDR2 is SQIVND (reference sequence). The CDR3 has 16 residues. DNA of the CDR3: TGTGCCAGTAGTATTCCCCAGGGAATAAGCAATCAGCCCCAGCATTTT. Its protein product is CASSIPQGISNQPQHF.

The rearrangement uses TRBV4-2 and TRBJ1-4; TRBD1 aligns across 7 bases. Per the germline V gene, CDR1 is LGHNA and CDR2 is YNFKEQ. This CDR3 has 15 amino acids. Unmatched junction bases numbered 4, after V lost 6 bases and J lost 0 bases. The CDR3 region is CASRRDSSTNEKLFF. DNA of the CDR3: TGTGCCAGCAGACGGGACAGCTCAACTAATGAAAAACTGTTTTTT.

The V call is TRBV27, the J call TRBJ1-5; D is possibly TRBD1 (6 bases). Germline-derived CDR1 and CDR2 are MNHEY and SMNVEV (reference sequence). There are 15 residues in the CDR3. The germline V and J ends were trimmed by 0 bases and 6 bases, with 12 bases remaining between them. The CDR3 is CASSLSLGGGQPQHF. CDR3 in DNA: TGTGCCAGCAGTTTATCGCTGGGAGGGGGTCAGCCCCAGCATTTT.

The V call is TRBV7-2, the J call TRBJ1-2, with D uncertain. Germline V gene lookup returns CDR1 SGHTA and CDR2 FQGNSA. V lost 3 bases, J lost 2 bases, and 10 bases lay in between. This CDR3 has 14 amino acids. As DNA, the CDR3 is TGTGCCAGCAGCTTGCGAGGGATCAACTATGGCTACACCTTC. Translated, it gives CASSLRGINYGYTF.

This clone was detected a few times. The chain employs TRBV9 and TRBJ2-7; D gene uncertain. V lost 0 bases, J lost 7 bases, and 14 bases lay in between. The CDR3 totals 14 residues. Germline V CDR1 and CDR2: SGDLS, YYNGEE. The CDR3 loop reads CASSVGPRVEEQYF. The CDR3, as DNA: TGTGCCAGCAGCGTAGGGCCCCGGGTGGAAGAGCAGTACTTC.

The chain combines TRBV10-2 with TRBJ2-7; 9 bases align to TRBD1. V lost 5 bases to trimming and J lost 6 bases; unmatched junction nucleotides: 8. Germline assignment: CDR1 WSHSY and CDR2 SAAADI. This CDR3 has 14 amino acids. CDR3 protein: CASSPGTGFLEQYF. The CDR3 DNA follows: TGCGCCAGCAGTCCCGGGACAGGGTTTCTCGAGCAGTACTTC.

The V and J genes are TRBV19 and TRBJ1-6, with D possibly being TRBD1 (6 bases). The V and J ends lost 1 base and 10 bases respectively, with 14 bases between them. This CDR3 comprises 15 residues. The germline gives CDR1 LNHDA, CDR2 SQIVND (reference sequence). The CDR3 loop reads CASSIAQGVVSPLHF. The CDR3 nucleotides are TGTGCCAGTAGTATAGCACAGGGAGTAGTCTCACCCCTCCACTTT.

The chain recombines TRBV24-1 with TRBJ2-7; 7 bases match TRBD1. V trimming: 7 bases; J trimming: 2 bases; junction bases outside the gene matches: 7. This CDR3 spans 14 amino acids. Germline V gives CDR1 KGHDR, CDR2 SFDVKD. The CDR3 spells CATRPRDRPYEQYF. The CDR3 DNA reads as TGTGCCACCAGGCCACGGGACAGACCCTACGAGCAGTACTTC.

The chain carries TRBV5-1 and TRBJ1-6; perhaps TRBD1 as D (6 bases). The V end was cut by 4 bases, the J end by 5 bases, with 10 bases between. The CDR3 is 14 amino acids. Germline CDR1 is SGHRS and CDR2 is YFSETQ. The CDR3 DNA sequence: TGCGCCAGCAGCAATACAGGGAATAATTCACCCCTCCACTTT. Protein: CASSNTGNNSPLHF.

The chain employs TRBV10-2 and TRBJ2-2; TRBD2 matches at 13 bases. Germline V gives CDR1 WSHSY, CDR2 SAAADI. J was trimmed by 3 bases and V by 10 bases; bases with no gene match: 2. The CDR3 contains 14 residues. CDR3 DNA sequence: TGCGCCACCACTAGCGGGGGGGACACCGGGGAGCTGTTTTTT. Protein sequence: CATTSGGDTGELFF.